Sequencing of this T cell receptor (beta chain) was carried out in a study of CD8 T cells in ankylosing spondylitis. Trimming left V 5 bases short and J 4 bases short, with 19 bases between. CDR3 size: 16 residues. The germline V gene has CDR1 ENHRY and CDR2 SYGVKD. Study-level results: Disease-associated clones were reportedly significantly overrepresented in matched ankylosing spondylitis synovial fluid. CD8+ by phenotype, disease-linked clones were relatively rare in peripheral blood. It appeared that ankylosing spondylitis blood was characterized by a TCR beta motif of fewer than ten highly homologous variants.

Construction of TCR beta libraries was performed using quantitative 5'-RACE with molecular barcodes. Each CDR3 protein is one row after TCRdb ran MiXCR on the 5' RACE reads. The table shows approximately 300,000 distinct CDR3 sequences, with around 21% occurring only once. This clonotype appeared a few times. Its antigen is currently unknown. The genes are TRBV10-3 and TRBJ2-3, with D perhaps assigned TRBD1 or TRBD2 (7 bases each). Sequencing was performed on blood, either unsorted or a sorted T cell fraction (not recorded which). This TCR was sampled from a female donor with ankylosing spondylitis or in good health (not recorded which). In nucleotides, the CDR3 is TGTGCCATCAGTCGGGGGGCCTCCACAGGGGCAGATACGCAGTATTTT. Translating it yields CAISRGASTGADTQYF.